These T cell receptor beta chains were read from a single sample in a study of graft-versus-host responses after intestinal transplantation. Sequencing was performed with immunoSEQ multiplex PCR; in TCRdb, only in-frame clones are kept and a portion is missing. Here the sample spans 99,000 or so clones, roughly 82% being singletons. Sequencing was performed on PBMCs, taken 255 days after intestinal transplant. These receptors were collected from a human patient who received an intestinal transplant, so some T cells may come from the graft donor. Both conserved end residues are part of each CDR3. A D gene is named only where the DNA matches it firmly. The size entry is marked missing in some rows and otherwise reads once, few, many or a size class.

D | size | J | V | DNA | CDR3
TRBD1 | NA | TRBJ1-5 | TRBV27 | TGTGCCAGCAGTTTAGGACAGGGCCTTTATCAGCCCCAGCATTTT | CASSLGQGLYQPQHF
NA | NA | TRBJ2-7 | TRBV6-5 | TGTGCCAGCAGTTACTCCGGGGGAGGCGGCTACGAGCAGTACTTC | CASSYSGGGGYEQYF
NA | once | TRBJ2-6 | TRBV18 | TGTGCCAGCTCACCGATCGACCAGCTCACTGGGGCCAACGTCCTGACTTTC | CASSPIDQLTGANVLTF
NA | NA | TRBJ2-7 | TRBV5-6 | TGTGCCAGCAGCCCGCCTCTGACTAGTCTCCCCTACGAGCAGTACTTC | CASSPPLTSLPYEQYF
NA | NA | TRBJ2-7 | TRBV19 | TGTGCCAGTAGTATGGACGGAGGGCTGAAATCTATCGAGCAGTACTTC | CASSMDGGLKSIEQYF
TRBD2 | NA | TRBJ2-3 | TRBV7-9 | TGTGCCAGCAGGAACGGGGCGGGGGCAGATACGCAGTATTTT | CASRNGAGADTQYF
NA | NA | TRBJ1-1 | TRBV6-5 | TGTGCCAGCAGTCAACAGGGAGCGAACACTGAAGCTTTCTTT | CASSQQGANTEAFF
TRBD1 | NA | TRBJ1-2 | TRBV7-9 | TGTGCCAGCAGCTCTCAACGGGACAGAACTAACTATGGCTACACCTTC | CASSSQRDRTNYGYTF
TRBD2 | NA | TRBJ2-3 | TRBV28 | TGTGCCAGCGGTCTGGCGGGAGGGGCAGGTACGCAGTATTTT | CASGLAGGAGTQYF
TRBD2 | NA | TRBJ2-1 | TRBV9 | TGTGCCAGCAGCGTAGGAACTCCGGGACTAGAGCAGTTCTTC | CASSVGTPGLEQFF
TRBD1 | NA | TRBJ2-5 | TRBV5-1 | TGCGCCAGCAGCTTAAACCGGGACAGGCAAGAGACCCAGTACTTC | CASSLNRDRQETQYF
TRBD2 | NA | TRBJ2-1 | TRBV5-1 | TGCGCCAGCAGCTCAATCAATAGCGGGAGTATCTACAATGAGCAGTTCTTC | CASSSINSGSIYNEQFF
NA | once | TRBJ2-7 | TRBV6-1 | TGTGCCAGCAGTGATAAAGGGTACTCCTACGAGCAGTACTTC | CASSDKGYSYEQYF
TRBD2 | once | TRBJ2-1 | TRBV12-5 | TGTGCTAGTGGTTTGTTCGAGCGGGGGGGCCATGAGCAGTTCTTC | CASGLFERGGHEQFF
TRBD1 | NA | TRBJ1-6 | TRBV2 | TGTGCCAGCTGCGGGACAGAGTCCACCCTCCACTTT | CASCGTESTLHF
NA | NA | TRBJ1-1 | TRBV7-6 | TGTGCCAGCAGCCCAACACAGGGTCAGAACACTGAAGCTTTCTTT | CASSPTQGQNTEAFF
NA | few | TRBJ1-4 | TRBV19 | TGTGCATCAAGGCAGGTTGGGGGAAATGAAAAACTGTTTTTT | CASRQVGGNEKLFF
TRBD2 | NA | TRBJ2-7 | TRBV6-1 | TGTGCCAGCAGTGGAGGACTAGCGGCCGAGCAGTACTTC | CASSGGLAAEQYF
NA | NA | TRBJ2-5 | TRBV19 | TGTGCCAGTAGTATAGCAGGGAACAGAGAGACCCAGTACTTC | CASSIAGNRETQYF
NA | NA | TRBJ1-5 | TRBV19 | TGTGCCAGTAGTATAGGAAGGGAACAGCCCCAGCATTTT | CASSIGREQPQHF
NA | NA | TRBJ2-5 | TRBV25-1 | TGTGCCAGCAGTGAATTGGCCGACCTCAAAGAGACCCAGTACTTC | CASSELADLKETQYF
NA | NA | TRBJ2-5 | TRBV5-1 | TGCGCCAGCAGCTTGGGACAGGTGCAAGAGACCCAGTACTTC | CASSLGQVQETQYF
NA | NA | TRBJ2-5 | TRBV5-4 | TGTGCCAGCGGGATGGAGTCAGGGGAGGAAGTTAAGACCCAGTACTTC | CASGMESGEEVKTQYF
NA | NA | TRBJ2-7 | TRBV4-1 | TGCGCCAGCAGCCTACAGGGAGGACTGAAGAGCTCCTACGAGCAGTACTTC | CASSLQGGLKSSYEQYF
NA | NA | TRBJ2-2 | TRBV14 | TGTGCCAGCAGCCAAGATCAGGACTCCACCGGGGAGCTGTTTTTT | CASSQDQDSTGELFF
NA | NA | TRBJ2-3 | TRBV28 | TGTGCCAGCAGTTTATTTCGGGGGTCTAGCACAGATACGCAGTATTTT | CASSLFRGSSTDTQYF
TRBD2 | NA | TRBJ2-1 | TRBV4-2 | TGTGCCAGCAGCCAAGATACGGCGGGAGCGGTAAATGAGCAGTTCTTC | CASSQDTAGAVNEQFF
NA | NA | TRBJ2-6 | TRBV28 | TGTGCCAGCAAGACTTTGGCGGCCTCTGGGGCCAACGTCCTGACTTTC | CASKTLAASGANVLTF